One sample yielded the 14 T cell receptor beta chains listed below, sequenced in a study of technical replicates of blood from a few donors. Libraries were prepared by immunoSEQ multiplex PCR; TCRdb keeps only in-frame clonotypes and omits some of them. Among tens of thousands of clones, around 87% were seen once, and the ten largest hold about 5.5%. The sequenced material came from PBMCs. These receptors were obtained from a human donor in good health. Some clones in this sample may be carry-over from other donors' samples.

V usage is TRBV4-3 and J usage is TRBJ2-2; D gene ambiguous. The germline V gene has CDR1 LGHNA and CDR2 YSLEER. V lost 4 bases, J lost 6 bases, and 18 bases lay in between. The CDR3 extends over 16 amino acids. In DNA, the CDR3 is TGCGCCAGCAGCCCCGATCAACTTATAAGAGCCGGGGAGCTGTTTTTT. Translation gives CASSPDQLIRAGELFF.

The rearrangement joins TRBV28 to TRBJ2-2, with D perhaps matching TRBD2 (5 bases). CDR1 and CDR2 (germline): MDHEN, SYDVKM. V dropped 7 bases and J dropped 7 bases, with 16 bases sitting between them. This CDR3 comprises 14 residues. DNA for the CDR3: TGTGCCAGCACCCCCGCGAGGGTGGGCGGGGAGCTGTTTTTT. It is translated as CASTPARVGGELFF.

The CDR3 DNA sequence: TGTGCCAGCAGCCCGAGCGGGGGGCATAACTATGGCTACACCTTC. Amino acids: CASSPSGGHNYGYTF. The rearrangement links TRBV7-2 to TRBJ1-2; weak D call: TRBD1 (6 bases). CDR1 SGHTA and CDR2 FQGNSA come from the germline V gene. Trimming removed 5 bases from V and 1 base from J, with 14 bases in between. The length of the CDR3 is 15 residues.

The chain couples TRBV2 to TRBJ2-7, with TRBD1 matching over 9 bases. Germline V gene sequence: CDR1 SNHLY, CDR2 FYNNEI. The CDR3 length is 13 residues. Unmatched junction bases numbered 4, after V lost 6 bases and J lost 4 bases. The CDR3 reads CASRRDRVYEQYF. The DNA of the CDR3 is TGTGCCAGCAGAAGGGACAGGGTATACGAGCAGTACTTC.

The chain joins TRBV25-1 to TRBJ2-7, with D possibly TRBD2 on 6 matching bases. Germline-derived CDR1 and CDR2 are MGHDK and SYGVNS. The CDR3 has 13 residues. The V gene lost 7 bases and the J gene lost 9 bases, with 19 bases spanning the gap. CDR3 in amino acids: CASTSLGGTGQYF. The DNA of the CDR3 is TGTGCCAGCACCTCACTGGGGGGTACAGGGCAGTACTTC.

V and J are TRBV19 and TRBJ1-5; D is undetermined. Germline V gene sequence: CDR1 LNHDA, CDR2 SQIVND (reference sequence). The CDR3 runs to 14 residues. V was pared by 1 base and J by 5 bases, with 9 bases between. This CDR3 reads CASSIGISDQPQHF. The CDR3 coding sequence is TGTGCCAGTAGTATAGGAATATCGGATCAGCCCCAGCATTTT.

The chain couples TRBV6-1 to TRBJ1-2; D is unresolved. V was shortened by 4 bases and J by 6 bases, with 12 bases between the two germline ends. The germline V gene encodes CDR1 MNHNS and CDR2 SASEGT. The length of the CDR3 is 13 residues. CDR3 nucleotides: TGTGCCAGCAGTGGGGCGAGGGCAGATGGCTACACCTTC. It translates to CASSGARADGYTF.

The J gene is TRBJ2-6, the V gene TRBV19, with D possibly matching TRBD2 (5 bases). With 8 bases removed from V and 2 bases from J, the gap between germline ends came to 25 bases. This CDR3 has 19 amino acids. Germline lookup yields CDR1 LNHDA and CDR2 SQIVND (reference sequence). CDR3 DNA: TGTGCCAGTTGTAGCAGTCGTTTCACGACGGAGGCTGGGGCCAACGTCCTGACTTTC. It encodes CASCSSRFTTEAGANVLTF.

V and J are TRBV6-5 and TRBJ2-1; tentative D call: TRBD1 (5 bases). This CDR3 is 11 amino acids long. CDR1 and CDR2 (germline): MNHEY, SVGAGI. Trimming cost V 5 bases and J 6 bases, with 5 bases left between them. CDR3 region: CASSQGNEQFF. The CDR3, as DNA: TGTGCCAGCAGTCAGGGCAATGAGCAGTTCTTC.

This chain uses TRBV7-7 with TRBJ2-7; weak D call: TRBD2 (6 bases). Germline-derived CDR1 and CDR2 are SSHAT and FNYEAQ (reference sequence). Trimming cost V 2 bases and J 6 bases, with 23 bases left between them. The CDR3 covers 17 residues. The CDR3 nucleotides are TGTGCCAGCAGCTTATTTGGACCCGGGGGAGGAGAGGCCGAGCAGTACTTC. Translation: CASSLFGPGGGEAEQYF.

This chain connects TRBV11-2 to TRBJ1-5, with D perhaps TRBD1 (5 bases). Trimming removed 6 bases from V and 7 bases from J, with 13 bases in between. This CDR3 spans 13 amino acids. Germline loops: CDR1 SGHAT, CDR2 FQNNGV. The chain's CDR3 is CASRGGFDQPQHF. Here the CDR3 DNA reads TGTGCCAGCAGGGGGGGGTTTGACCAGCCCCAGCATTTT.

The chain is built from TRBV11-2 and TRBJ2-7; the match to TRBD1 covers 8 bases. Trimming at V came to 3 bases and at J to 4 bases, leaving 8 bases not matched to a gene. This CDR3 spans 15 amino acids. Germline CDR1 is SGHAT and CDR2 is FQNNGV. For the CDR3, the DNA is TGTGCCAGCAGCTTCGGACAGGGTGGTGTATACGAGCAGTACTTC. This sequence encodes CASSFGQGGVYEQYF.

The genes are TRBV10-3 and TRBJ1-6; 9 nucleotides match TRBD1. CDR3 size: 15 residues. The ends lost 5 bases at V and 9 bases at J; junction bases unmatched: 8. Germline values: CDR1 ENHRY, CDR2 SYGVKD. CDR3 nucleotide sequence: TGTGCCATCAGTACCTCCGGACAGGGGAGTTCACCCCTCCACTTT. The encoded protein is CAISTSGQGSSPLHF.

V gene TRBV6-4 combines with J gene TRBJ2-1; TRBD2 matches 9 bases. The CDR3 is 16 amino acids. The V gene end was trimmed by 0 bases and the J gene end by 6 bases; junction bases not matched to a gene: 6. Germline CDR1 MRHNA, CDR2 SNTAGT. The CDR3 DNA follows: TGTGCCAGCAGTGACTCGGCGGGAGGGGGGCTCAATGAGCAGTTCTTC. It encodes CASSDSAGGGLNEQFF.